Included here is one T cell receptor beta chain sequence, with context. Sequencing of TCR beta was undertaken in CD8+ and CD4+ T cells derived from blood. When the RNA was reverse transcribed, random hexamers were used with an input of about 0.45 to 1 ug. A single record per CDR3 protein comes from TCRdb applying MiXCR to the immunoSEQ multiplex PCR reads. The sample has 200,000 to 300,000 distinct CDR3 sequences, about 94% seen once. The CDR3 sequence is 15 residues long. The V and J ends lost 5 bases and 9 bases respectively, with 20 bases between them. Germline-derived CDR1 and CDR2 are LNHDA and SQIVND (reference sequence). This sample is drawn from a study of CD8 T cells in Susac syndrome.

This TCR derives from a human donor with multiple sclerosis. Sample: CD4+ T cells from PBMCs. V usage is TRBV19 and J usage is TRBJ1-5; D uncertain. This CDR3 is CASSAPSGSVGPQHF. CDR3 DNA: TGTGCCAGTAGTGCCCCGAGCGGGTCAGTCGGGCCCCAGCATTTT.